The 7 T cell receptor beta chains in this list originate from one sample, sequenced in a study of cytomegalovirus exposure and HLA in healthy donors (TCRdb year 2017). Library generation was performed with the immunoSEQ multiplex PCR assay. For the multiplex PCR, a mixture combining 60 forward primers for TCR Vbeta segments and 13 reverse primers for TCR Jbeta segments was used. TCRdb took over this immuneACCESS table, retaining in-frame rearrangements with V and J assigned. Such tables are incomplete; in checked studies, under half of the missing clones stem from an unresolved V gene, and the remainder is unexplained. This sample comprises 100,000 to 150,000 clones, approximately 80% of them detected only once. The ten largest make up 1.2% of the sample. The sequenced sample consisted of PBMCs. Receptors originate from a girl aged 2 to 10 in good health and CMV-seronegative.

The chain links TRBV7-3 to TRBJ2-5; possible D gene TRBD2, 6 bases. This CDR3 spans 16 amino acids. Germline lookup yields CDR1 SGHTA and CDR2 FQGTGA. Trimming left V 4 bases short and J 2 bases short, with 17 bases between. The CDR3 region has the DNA TGTGCCAGCAGCTCTCGACTAGTCGGTCCTCAAGAGACCCAGTACTTC. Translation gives CASSSRLVGPQETQYF.

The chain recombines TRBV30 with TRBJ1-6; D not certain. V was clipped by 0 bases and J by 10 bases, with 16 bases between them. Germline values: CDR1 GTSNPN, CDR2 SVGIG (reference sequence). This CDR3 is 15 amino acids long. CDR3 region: CAWSVLGWRESPLHF. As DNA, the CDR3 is TGTGCCTGGAGTGTACTAGGGTGGCGTGAATCACCCCTCCACTTT.

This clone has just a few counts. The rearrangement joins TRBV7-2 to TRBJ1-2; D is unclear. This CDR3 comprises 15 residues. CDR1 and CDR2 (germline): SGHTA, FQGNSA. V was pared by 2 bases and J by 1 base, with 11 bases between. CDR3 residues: CASSLLPESNYGYTF. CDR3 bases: TGTGCCAGCAGCTTACTCCCAGAAAGTAACTATGGCTACACCTTC.

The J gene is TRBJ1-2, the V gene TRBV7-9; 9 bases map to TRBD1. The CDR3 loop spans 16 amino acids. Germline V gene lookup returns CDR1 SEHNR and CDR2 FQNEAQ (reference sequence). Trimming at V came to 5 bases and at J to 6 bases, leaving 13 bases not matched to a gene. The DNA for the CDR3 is TGTGCCAGCAGCGAGACTCCGGGACAGGGTGGGGATGGCTACACCTTC. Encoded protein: CASSETPGQGGDGYTF.

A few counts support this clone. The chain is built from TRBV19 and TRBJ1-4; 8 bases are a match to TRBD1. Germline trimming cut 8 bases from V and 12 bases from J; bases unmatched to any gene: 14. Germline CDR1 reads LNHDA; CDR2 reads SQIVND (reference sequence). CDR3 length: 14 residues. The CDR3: CASWGRQGTRELFF. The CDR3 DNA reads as TGTGCCAGTTGGGGACGACAGGGGACCCGAGAACTGTTTTTT.

CDR3 coding DNA: TGTGCCATCAGTGAGAGGGCGGGAGGTGGTGAGCAGTTCTTC. Encoded protein: CAISERAGGGEQFF. The chain has TRBV10-3 and TRBJ2-1, with 8 bases lining up with TRBD2. Unmatched junction bases numbered 6, after V lost 2 bases and J lost 9 bases. The CDR3 is 14 amino acids. In germline, CDR1 is ENHRY, CDR2 SYGVKD.

CDR3 DNA sequence: TGTGCCACTTACGGGGAGCTGTTTTTT. Its protein product is CATYGELFF. The V and J genes are TRBV15 and TRBJ2-2; D is unresolved. The CDR3 has 9 amino acids. V was cut by 9 bases and J by 7 bases, with 3 bases left in between. Germline values: CDR1 LNHNV, CDR2 YYDKDF (reference sequence).